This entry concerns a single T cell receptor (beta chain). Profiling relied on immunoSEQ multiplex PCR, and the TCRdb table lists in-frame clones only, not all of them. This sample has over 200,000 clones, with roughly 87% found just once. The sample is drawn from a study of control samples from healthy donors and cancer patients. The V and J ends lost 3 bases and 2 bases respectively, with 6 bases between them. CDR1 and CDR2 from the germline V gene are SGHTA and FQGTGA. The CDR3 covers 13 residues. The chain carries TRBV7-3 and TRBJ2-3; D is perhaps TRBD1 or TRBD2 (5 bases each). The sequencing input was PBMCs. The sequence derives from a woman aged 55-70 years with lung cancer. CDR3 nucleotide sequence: TGTGCCAGCAGCTTCGGGGCCACAGATACGCAGTATTTT. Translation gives CASSFGATDTQYF.